These 27 T cell receptor beta chains came from one sample sequenced in a study of cytomegalovirus exposure and HLA in healthy donors. 13 Jbeta primers and 60 Vbeta primers were used for the PCR. Profiled with immunoSEQ multiplex PCR; TCRdb holds only in-frame clones, not every one. The sample includes about 140,000 clones, 75% to 80% of them seen just once. The sample was PBMCs. The receptor source for this set is a female donor in good health and CMV-seronegative.

The chain links TRBV29-1 to TRBJ2-5, with 10 bases aligning to TRBD1. Per the germline V gene, CDR1 is SQVTM and CDR2 is ANQGSEA. Losses at the gene ends were 6 bases for V and 7 bases for J; bases not matched to a gene: 11. The CDR3 runs 14 residues. CDR3 protein: CSVRQGANGGTQYF. The CDR3 DNA reads as TGCAGCGTGCGACAGGGGGCGAATGGGGGGACCCAGTACTTC.

V and J are TRBV29-1 and TRBJ1-3, with 7 bases matching TRBD1. Trimming took 4 bases from V and 7 from J; bases not matched to a gene: 7. CDR1 is SQVTM, CDR2 ANQGSEA, per germline. The CDR3 length is 13 residues. The CDR3 DNA sequence: TGCAGCGTTGTGGGCGACAGGGAGAACACCATATATTTT. This translates into CSVVGDRENTIYF. The variable domain in full, completed from reference TRBV29-1 and TRBJ1-3, reads SAVISQKPSRDICQRGTSLTIQCQVDSQVTMMFWYRQQPGQSLTLIATANQGSEATYESGFVIDKFPISRPNLTFSTLTVSNMSPEDSSIYLCSVVGDRENTIYFGEGSWLTVV.

This chain uses TRBV2 with TRBJ2-2; 15 nucleotides agree with TRBD2. CDR3 length: 15 amino acids. J gave up 3 bases and V 9 bases, and 2 bases lay outside the gene matches. In germline, CDR1 is SNHLY, CDR2 FYNNEI. The chain's CDR3 is CARGTSGRYTGELFF. The CDR3 region has the DNA TGTGCCAGAGGGACTAGCGGGAGGTACACCGGGGAGCTGTTTTTT.

This rearrangement joins TRBV27 to TRBJ2-5, with a weak D call TRBD2 (5 bases). Germline V gene data show CDR1 as MNHEY and CDR2 as SMNVEV (reference sequence). Trimming shortened V by 0 bases and J by 4 bases, and 12 bases separated the two germline ends. The CDR3 consists of 15 residues. CDR3 bases: TGTGCCAGCAGTTTATCGCCGGGAAAACGAGAGACCCAGTACTTC. Its translation: CASSLSPGKRETQYF.

The chain links TRBV9 to TRBJ1-2; no firm D call. Germline values: CDR1 SGDLS, CDR2 YYNGEE. Trimming cost V 3 bases and J 8 bases, with 17 bases left between them. The CDR3 spans 14 residues. DNA for the CDR3: TGTGCCAGCAGCGCGAGGTCATCCCCCGCGGGCTACACCTTC. Its protein product is CASSARSSPAGYTF.

J is TRBJ2-7 and V is TRBV29-1, with TRBD1 matching over 8 bases. CDR1 is SQVTM and CDR2 is ANQGSEA in the germline V gene. This CDR3 contains 13 residues. J was trimmed by 3 bases and V by 1 base; bases with no gene match: 2. CDR3 sequence reads: CSVEATGDYEQYF. Here the CDR3 DNA reads TGCAGCGTTGAAGCGACAGGGGACTACGAGCAGTACTTC.

CDR3 DNA sequence: TGTGCCACCAGCAGCCGCCCCGGGACAGGGCCAGATACGCAGTATTTT. Translating gives CATSSRPGTGPDTQYF. This sequence joins TRBV15 and TRBJ2-3; 9 bases are a match to TRBD1. Germline V CDR1 and CDR2: LNHNV, YYDKDF (reference sequence). CDR3 size: 16 residues. After removal of 3 bases from V and 4 bases from J, the junction contained 8 bases not matched to a gene. The full variable domain, in which reference TRBV15 and TRBJ2-3 provide the parts outside the CDR3, is DAMVIQNPRYQVTQFGKPVTLSCSQTLNHNVMYWYQQKSSQAPKLLFHYYDKDFNNEADTPDNFQSRRPNTSFCFLDIRSPGLGDTAMYLCATSSRPGTGPDTQYFGPGTRLTVL.

This rearrangement joins TRBV7-8 to TRBJ1-2, with TRBD1 matching over 10 bases. V was clipped by 5 bases and J by 4 bases; unmatched bases: 10. Germline loops: CDR1 SGHVS, CDR2 FQNEAQ. The CDR3 runs to 16 residues. The CDR3 is CASSGPAGQGTYGYTF. CDR3 sequence (DNA): TGTGCCAGCAGCGGCCCCGCGGGACAGGGGACCTATGGCTACACCTTC.

The count of this clone is one. The V call is TRBV6-9, the J call TRBJ1-2; possibly TRBD1 for D (6 bases). The ends were cut back, 7 bases at V and 8 bases at J, with 11 bases in the middle. There are 11 residues in the CDR3. Germline V gene lookup returns CDR1 MNHGY and CDR2 SVAAGI. The DNA for the CDR3 is TGTGCCAGCACCAGGGGACGCGGCTACACCTTC. This codes for CASTRGRGYTF.

The chain employs TRBV5-1 and TRBJ2-5; D might be TRBD2 (6 bases). Trimming cost V 4 bases and J 9 bases, with 19 bases left between them. The germline CDR1 and CDR2 sequences are SGHRS and YFSETQ. This CDR3 has 14 amino acids. The CDR3, as DNA: TGCGCCAGCAGCGACGGAAGTGGGGGGACGGCCCAGTACTTC. Encoded protein: CASSDGSGGTAQYF.

This chain connects TRBV18 to TRBJ2-7, with TRBD1 identical over 12 bases. The CDR3 contains 21 residues. The V gene end was trimmed by 0 bases and the J gene end by 4 bases; junction bases not matched to a gene: 19. Germline V gene lookup returns CDR1 KGHSH and CDR2 LQKENI. The CDR3: CASSPPDEVRDRGQRRYEQYF. The CDR3 DNA reads as TGTGCCAGCTCACCACCGGATGAGGTGCGGGACAGGGGGCAACGACGGTACGAGCAGTACTTC.

The chain joins TRBV30 to TRBJ2-1; TRBD2 matches 13 bases. The germline V gene has CDR1 GTSNPN and CDR2 SVGIG (reference sequence). CDR3 length equals 15 residues. V lost 4 bases, J lost 9 bases, and 9 bases stayed unmatched. Here the CDR3 DNA reads TGTGCCTGGAATCTTGGACTAGCGGGAGTAAGTGAGCAGTTCTTC. It is translated as CAWNLGLAGVSEQFF.

This chain uses TRBV5-4 with TRBJ1-2; tentatively, D is TRBD1 (5 bases). The V and J ends lost 0 bases and 4 bases respectively, with 10 bases between them. Per germline, CDR1 SGHNT and CDR2 YYREEE (reference sequence). The CDR3 is made up of 14 amino acids. The CDR3 sequence is CASSLESRVYGYTF. CDR3 sequence (DNA): TGTGCCAGCAGCTTGGAAAGCAGGGTCTATGGCTACACCTTC.

This rearrangement joins TRBV2 to TRBJ2-1, with TRBD2 matching 8 bases. Germline values: CDR1 SNHLY, CDR2 FYNNEI. This CDR3 is 13 amino acids long. V trimming: 6 bases; J trimming: 5 bases; junction bases outside the gene matches: 3. The DNA for the CDR3 is TGTGCCAGCAGACTAGCGGAAGACAATGAGCAGTTCTTC. Amino acid sequence: CASRLAEDNEQFF.

This chain connects TRBV29-1 to TRBJ2-5; D perhaps matches TRBD1 (5 bases). V lost 2 bases and J lost 5, with 15 bases in between. The germline V gene has CDR1 SQVTM and CDR2 ANQGSEA. The CDR3 consists of 14 residues. Here the CDR3 reads CSVEMSRAGETQYF. The CDR3 DNA reads TGCAGCGTTGAAATGAGCAGGGCAGGCGAGACCCAGTACTTC.

V is TRBV18 and J is TRBJ2-1, with 13 positions matching TRBD2. The CDR3 spans 16 residues. Unmatched junction bases numbered 10, after V lost 6 bases and J lost 8 bases. Per the germline V gene, CDR1 is KGHSH and CDR2 is LQKENI. The CDR3 loop is CASSPPGLAGEDEQFF. DNA of the CDR3: TGTGCCAGCTCGCCCCCAGGACTAGCGGGAGAAGATGAGCAGTTCTTC.

The genes are TRBV29-1 and TRBJ2-3, with 10 bases fitting TRBD2. J was trimmed by 0 bases and V by 5 bases; bases with no gene match: 5. Germline CDR1 is SQVTM and CDR2 is ANQGSEA. This CDR3 region has 15 residues. CDR3 DNA: TGCAGCGTTTCTTCGACTAGCGGGAGCACAGATACGCAGTATTTT. Protein: CSVSSTSGSTDTQYF.

J is TRBJ1-4 and V is TRBV7-9; D call uncertain. The CDR3 runs to 15 residues. Germline CDR1 is SEHNR and CDR2 is FQNEAQ (reference sequence). Trimming shortened V by 1 base and J by 7 bases, and 13 bases separated the two germline ends. CDR3 nucleotide sequence: TGTGCCAGCAGCTTAGTGACGACTGGCGGTGAAAAACTGTTTTTT. It translates to CASSLVTTGGEKLFF.

Points on this clone: One end of the junction is discordant with germline, which a read error may explain. The same CDR3 can be traced to other DNA sequences in this sample. The chain combines TRBV5-4 with TRBJ1-2, with D tentatively TRBD1 (5 bases). Germline assignment: CDR1 SGHNT and CDR2 YYREEE (reference sequence). The CDR3 length is 17 residues. The CDR3 sequence is CASSGTHGVGTSYGYTF. The CDR3 bases are TGTGCCAGCAGCGGCACCCATGGGGTGGGGACTTCCTATGGCTACACTTTC.

This clone was seen a single time. CDR3 bases: TGCGCCAGCAGCTTGGCAGGGAACGCGAACACCGGGGAGCTGTTTTTT. Its protein is CASSLAGNANTGELFF. V usage is TRBV5-1 and J usage is TRBJ2-2, with D maybe TRBD1 (5 bases). The germline V and J ends were trimmed by 0 bases and 0 bases, with 9 bases remaining between them. This CDR3 comprises 16 residues. Germline values: CDR1 SGHRS, CDR2 YFSETQ.

A few counts support this clone. The CDR3 protein is CASSEAPGQGYEQYF. CDR3 coding DNA: TGTGCCAGCAGTGAAGCCCCGGGACAGGGCTACGAGCAGTACTTC. V gene TRBV2 combines with J gene TRBJ2-7, with 9 bases identical to TRBD1. Germline CDR1 and CDR2: SNHLY and FYNNEI. The CDR3 extends over 15 amino acids. V lost 0 bases to trimming and J lost 3 bases; unmatched junction nucleotides: 3.

This clone was recorded once. This chain joins TRBV19 and TRBJ1-2; 11 nucleotides match TRBD1. CDR1 is LNHDA and CDR2 is SQIVND in the germline V gene (reference sequence). This CDR3 has 16 residues. V trimming: 9 bases; J trimming: 3 bases; junction bases outside the gene matches: 12. In nucleotides, the CDR3 is TGTGCCAGCTACTCCGGGACAGGGGGTTTGGACTATGGCTACACCTTC. Protein: CASYSGTGGLDYGYTF.

This clone was detected only a few times. The CDR3, as DNA: TGCGCCAGCAGCCAAGATCCCTTAAACTCGGGACAGATGAACACTGAAGCTTTCTTT. This codes for CASSQDPLNSGQMNTEAFF. The J gene is TRBJ1-1, the V gene TRBV4-1, with 7 bases matching TRBD1. Germline V lookup: CDR1 MGHRA, CDR2 YSYEKL. This CDR3 spans 19 amino acids. The V segment lost 0 bases and the J segment 0 bases; nucleotides outside the gene matches: 13.

The chain uses TRBV25-1 and TRBJ1-4; D remains unclear. The CDR3 sequence is 13 residues long. Germline V gene data show CDR1 as MGHDK and CDR2 as SYGVNS. V was cut by 4 bases and J by 6 bases, with 9 bases left in between. The DNA of the CDR3 is TGTGCCAGCAGTGGCGGGATCTATGAAAAACTGTTTTTT. This gives the protein CASSGGIYEKLFF.

The V gene is TRBV9, the J gene TRBJ1-6; no clear D. Germline CDR1 is SGDLS and CDR2 is YYNGEE. Trimming removed 3 bases from V and 7 bases from J, with 14 bases in between. The CDR3 runs to 15 residues. This CDR3 is CASSALQLPNSPLHF. The CDR3 coding sequence is TGTGCCAGCAGCGCTTTACAGTTGCCAAATTCACCCCTCCACTTT.

In its sample, this clone was seen once. The chain has TRBV7-9 and TRBJ1-1, with 9 bases fitting TRBD1. The germline gives CDR1 SEHNR, CDR2 FQNEAQ (reference sequence). With 11 bases clipped from V and 8 bases from J, the junction kept 6 bases outside the gene matches. This CDR3 comprises 11 residues. The DNA of the CDR3 is TGTGCCGCGGACAGGGGCGAGGAAGCTTTCTTT. Protein: CAADRGEEAFF.

There are a few counts of this clone. This chain links TRBV27 with TRBJ2-3; 8 bases are shared with TRBD2. The ends lost 3 bases at V and 8 bases at J; junction bases unmatched: 13. The germline V gene encodes CDR1 MNHEY and CDR2 SMNVEV (reference sequence). The CDR3 runs 16 residues. CDR3 bases: TGTGCCAGCAGTTTTTCTTTACGGGAGGGCCGGGCTACGCAGTATTTT. Its translation is CASSFSLREGRATQYF.